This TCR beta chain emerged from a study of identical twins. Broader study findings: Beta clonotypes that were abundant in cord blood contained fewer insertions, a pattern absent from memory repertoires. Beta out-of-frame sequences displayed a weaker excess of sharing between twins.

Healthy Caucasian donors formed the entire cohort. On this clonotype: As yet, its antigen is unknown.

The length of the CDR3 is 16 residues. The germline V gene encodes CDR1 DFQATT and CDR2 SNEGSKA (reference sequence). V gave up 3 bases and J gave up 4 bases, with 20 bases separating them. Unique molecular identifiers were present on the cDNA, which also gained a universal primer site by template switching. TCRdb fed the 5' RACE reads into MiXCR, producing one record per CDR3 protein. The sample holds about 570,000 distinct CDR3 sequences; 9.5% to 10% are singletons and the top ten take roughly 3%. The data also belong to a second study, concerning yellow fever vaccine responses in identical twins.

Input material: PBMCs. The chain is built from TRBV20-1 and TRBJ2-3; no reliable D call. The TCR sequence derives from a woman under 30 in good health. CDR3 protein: CSARADFRRSPDTQYF. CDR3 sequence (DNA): TGCAGTGCTAGGGCCGACTTTAGAAGGTCCCCAGATACGCAGTATTTT.